This T cell receptor beta chain appears in the sequencing data of a study of blood T cell repertoires in COVID-19 (dated by TCRdb to 2018 to 2020). At the level of the whole study: The collaborator samples originated in the United States, Italy and Spain and spanned the acute and convalescent phases of COVID-19. The material from the prospective study consisted of cDNA or gDNA derived from T cells, B-cell-depleted T cells, or PBMCs. Subjects who had been exposed to COVID-19, were actively infected with it, or had recovered from it provided the deeply sampled blood TCRbeta repertoires that made up the dataset. The repertoires were released in a freely available public database meant as a resource for research on the immune response to SARS-CoV-2. Samples were obtained from the ongoing ImmuneRACE study (first 160 participants) and from some 1,300 subjects provided by 6 global collaborators. The sample metadata nearly always contained a de-identified subject ID, COVID-19 status, age in years and sex. HLA class I and class II types, where available, came from metadata supplied by the sample provider rather than from assay-based typing.

Trimmed from V: 7 bases; trimmed from J: 3 bases; junction bases lacking a gene match: 12. CDR1 and CDR2 are drawn from the germline V gene: MDHEN, SYDVKM. The CDR3 starts with the cysteine, ends with the phenylalanine, and has 16 residues. Just the 48-base CDR3 DNA is kept, in frame starting at base 1. TCRbeta CDR3 regions were amplified from genomic DNA by means of the immunoSEQ Assay, a bias-controlled multiplex PCR. The published analysis was carried out like this. Within the assay, amplification of reference gene primers was used to estimate how many nucleated cells each sample contained. To quantify the absolute abundance of each unique TCRbeta CDR3 rearrangement, sequence reads were collapsed and filtered. For each sample, productive Simpson clonality was calculated as the square root of Simpson's diversity index over productive rearrangements. In its TCRdb copy, this immuneACCESS table keeps in-frame sequences only and misses some clones. Where compared with another copy, unresolved V genes explain less than half of these, and the others have no known cause. V, J and clone size reflect that table, while D and trimming were determined from the DNA. This sample lists 300,000 to 400,000 clones; more than 75% were detected once. Approximately 4% of the sample comes from the top ten.

In regard to this clone: Its antigen is currently not known. Base qualities are missing; no much larger clone stands one base away.

Collaborating institutions collected whole blood in K2EDTA tubes following their own protocols. For TCRbeta analysis, collaborators shipped samples as frozen whole blood, isolated PBMCs, or DNA extracted from either of those sample types. Points the paper makes about the study in general: How much clinical and demographic metadata was included differed by source and by participant, and the metadata was provided uncurated.

Sequencing was done on a sample of peripheral blood. The sequence came from a woman aged 50 to 65 with active or convalescent COVID-19. This chain is built from TRBV28 and TRBJ1-2; 9 middle bases align to TRBD1. The DNA sequence follows: TGTGCCAGCACAGGGACAGGGTTGGGTCTGGACTATGGCTACACCTTC. Its translation is CASTGTGLGLDYGYTF.